This T cell receptor (beta chain) was recovered during a study of blood T cell repertoires in COVID-19 (dated by TCRdb to 2018 to 2020). In the study overall: The collaborator samples originated in the United States, Italy and Spain and spanned the acute and convalescent phases of COVID-19. The material from the prospective study consisted of cDNA or gDNA derived from T cells, B-cell-depleted T cells, or PBMCs. Subjects who had been exposed to COVID-19, were actively infected with it, or had recovered from it provided the deeply sampled blood TCRbeta repertoires that made up the dataset. The repertoires were released in a freely available public database intended as a resource for research on the immune response to SARS-CoV-2. Samples were obtained from the ongoing ImmuneRACE study (first 160 participants) and from some 1,300 subjects provided by 6 global collaborators. Sample metadata almost always included a de-identified subject ID, COVID-19 status, age in years and sex. Where HLA class I and class II types were available, the types were taken from metadata supplied by the sample provider, not from assay-based typing.

What the study reported, not specific to this receptor: How much clinical and demographic metadata was included differed by source and by participant, and the metadata was provided uncurated.

TCRbeta CDR3 regions were amplified from genomic DNA using the immunoSEQ Assay, a bias-controlled multiplex PCR. As for the authors' bioinformatics: The number of nucleated cells in each sample was estimated by amplification of reference gene primers within the assay. To quantify the absolute abundance of each unique TCRbeta CDR3 rearrangement, sequence reads were collapsed and filtered. For each sample, productive Simpson clonality was calculated as the square root of Simpson's diversity index across productive rearrangements. The table was pulled from immuneACCESS by TCRdb, which kept in-frame rearrangements only. Such tables lose some clones; where checked, under half of the loss comes from unresolved V genes, and the rest has no known cause. V and J calls and clone size are those listed in that table; D and trimming were worked out from the DNA. The sample profile shows over 100,000 clones; roughly nine tenths of them were found once. More than 9.5% of the sample comes from the top ten.

With respect to this clone: Which antigen it targets is not known. No much larger clone is present one base from it, and per-base qualities are unavailable.

One collaborating source in Seattle enrolled patients while the patients were actively infected and followed the patients over time throughout the course of disease. The collaborating institutions used their own protocols to collect whole blood in K2EDTA tubes. For TCRbeta analysis, collaborators shipped samples as frozen whole blood, isolated PBMCs, or DNA extracted from either of those sample types. V is shortened by 2 bases, J by 6 bases, and the region joining them spans 19 bases. From the cysteine through the phenylalanine, the CDR3 covers 16 amino acids. Only the CDR3 DNA is retained, 48 bases long and in frame from the first base. Taken from the germline V gene, the CDR1 and CDR2 loops are MNHNS and SASEGT.

The source material was peripheral blood. The TCR originated in a woman aged 70-85 years with COVID-19, enrolled during active disease. The chain is made from TRBV6-1 and TRBJ2-5, with the identity of the D gene unclear. The CDR3 loop reads CASSEFLSSVEKTQYF. In nucleotides, the sequence is TGTGCCAGCAGTGAATTCTTGTCTTCCGTGGAGAAGACCCAGTACTTC.